Sequencing of this T cell receptor (beta chain) was carried out in a study of T cell responses to AZD1222 COVID-19 vaccine. V lost 1 base, J lost 2 bases, and 10 bases lay in between. The CDR3 runs to 15 residues. Germline V gene lookup returns CDR1 SEHNR and CDR2 FQNEAQ (reference sequence). The method was immunoSEQ multiplex PCR; TCRdb's version includes in-frame clones alone and lacks a portion of them. The table shows 170,000 or so clones, with approximately 90% occurring only once. The source of this sequence is an adult in good health. This specimen consisted of peripheral blood, obtained on day 0 of AZD1222 vaccination. This chain connects TRBV7-9 to TRBJ2-3, with D perhaps TRBD1 or TRBD2 (5 bases each). Here the CDR3 DNA reads TGTGCCAGCAGCTTAGGGGACGGTCCCACAGATACGCAGTATTTT. Amino acids: CASSLGDGPTDTQYF.